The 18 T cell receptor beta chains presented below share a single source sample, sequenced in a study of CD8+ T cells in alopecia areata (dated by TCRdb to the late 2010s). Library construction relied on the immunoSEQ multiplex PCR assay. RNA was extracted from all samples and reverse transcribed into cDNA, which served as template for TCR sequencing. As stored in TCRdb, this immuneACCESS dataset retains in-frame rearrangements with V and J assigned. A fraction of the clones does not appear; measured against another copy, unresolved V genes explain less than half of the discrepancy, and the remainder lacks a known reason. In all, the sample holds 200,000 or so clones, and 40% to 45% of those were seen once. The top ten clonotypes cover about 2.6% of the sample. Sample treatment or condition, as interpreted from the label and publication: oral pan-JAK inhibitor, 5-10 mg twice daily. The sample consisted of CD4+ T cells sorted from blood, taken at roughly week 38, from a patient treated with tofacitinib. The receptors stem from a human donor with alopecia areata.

The chain's CDR3 is CASSQGQITEQYF. CDR3 DNA: TGTGCCAGCAGCCAGGGACAGATTACCGAGCAGTACTTC. The chain carries TRBV9 and TRBJ2-7; 7 nucleotides match TRBD1. V shed 4 bases and J 6 bases; nucleotides not matched to a gene: 7. Germline CDR1 and CDR2: SGDLS and YYNGEE. This CDR3 region has 13 residues.

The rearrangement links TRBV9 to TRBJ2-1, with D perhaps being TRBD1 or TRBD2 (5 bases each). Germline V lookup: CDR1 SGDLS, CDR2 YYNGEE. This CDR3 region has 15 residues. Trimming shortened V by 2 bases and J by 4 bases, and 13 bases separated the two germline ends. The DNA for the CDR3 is TGTGCCAGCAGCGTCCAAGGGACCCAATACAATGAGCAGTTCTTC. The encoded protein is CASSVQGTQYNEQFF.

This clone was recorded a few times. The CDR3 DNA is TGTGCCAGCCGGATTCCCGGACAGGGGGGCTACAATGAGCAGTTCTTC. Its translation is CASRIPGQGGYNEQFF. This chain connects TRBV28 to TRBJ2-1; 10 bases are a match to TRBD1. The length of the CDR3 is 16 residues. Trimming took 8 bases from V and 3 from J; bases not matched to a gene: 10. CDR1 is MDHEN, CDR2 SYDVKM, per germline.

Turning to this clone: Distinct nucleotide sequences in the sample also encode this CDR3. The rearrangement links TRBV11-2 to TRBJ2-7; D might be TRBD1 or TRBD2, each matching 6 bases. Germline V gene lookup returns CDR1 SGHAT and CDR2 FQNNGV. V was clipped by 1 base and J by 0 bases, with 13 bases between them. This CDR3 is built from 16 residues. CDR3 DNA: TGTGCCAGCAGCTTAGGGGGGGCCCGCAGCTCCTACGAGCAGTACTTC. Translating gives CASSLGGARSSYEQYF.

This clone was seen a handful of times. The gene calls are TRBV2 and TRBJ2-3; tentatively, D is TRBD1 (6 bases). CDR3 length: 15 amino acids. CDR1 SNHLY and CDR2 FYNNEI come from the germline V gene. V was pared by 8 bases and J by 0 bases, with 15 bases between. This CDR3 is CASGRAGASTDTQYF. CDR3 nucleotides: TGTGCCAGCGGGCGTGCAGGGGCTAGCACAGATACGCAGTATTTT.

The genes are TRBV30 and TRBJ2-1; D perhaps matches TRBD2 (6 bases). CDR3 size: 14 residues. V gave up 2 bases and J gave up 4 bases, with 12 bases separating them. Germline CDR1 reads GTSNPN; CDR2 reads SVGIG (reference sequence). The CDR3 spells CAWSTGSLYNEQFF. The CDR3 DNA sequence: TGTGCCTGGAGTACCGGGAGTCTGTACAATGAGCAGTTCTTC.

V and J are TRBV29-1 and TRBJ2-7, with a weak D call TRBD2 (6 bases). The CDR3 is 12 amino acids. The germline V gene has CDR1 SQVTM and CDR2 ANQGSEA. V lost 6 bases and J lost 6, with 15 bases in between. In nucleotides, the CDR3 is TGCAGCGTAGAGGACTATTCTTCCGAGCAGTACTTC. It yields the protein CSVEDYSSEQYF.

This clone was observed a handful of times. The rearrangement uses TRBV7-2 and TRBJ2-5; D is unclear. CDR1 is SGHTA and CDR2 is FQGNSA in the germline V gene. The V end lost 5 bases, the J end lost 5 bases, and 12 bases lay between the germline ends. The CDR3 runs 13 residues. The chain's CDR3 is CASSTGPAETQYF. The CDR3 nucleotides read TGTGCCAGCAGCACGGGCCCTGCGGAGACCCAGTACTTC.

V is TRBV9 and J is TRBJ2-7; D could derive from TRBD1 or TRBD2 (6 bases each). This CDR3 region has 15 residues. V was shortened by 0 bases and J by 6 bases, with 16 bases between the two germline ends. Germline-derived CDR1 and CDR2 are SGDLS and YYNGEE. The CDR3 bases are TGTGCCAGCAGCGTAGTGGGGGGCTCTCTCTCCGAGCAGTACTTC. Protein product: CASSVVGGSLSEQYF.

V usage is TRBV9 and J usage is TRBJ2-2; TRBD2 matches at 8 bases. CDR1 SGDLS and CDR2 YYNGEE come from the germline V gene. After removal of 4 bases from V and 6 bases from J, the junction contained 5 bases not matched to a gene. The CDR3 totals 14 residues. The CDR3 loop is CASSPSGSPGELFF. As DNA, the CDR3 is TGTGCCAGCAGCCCAAGCGGGAGTCCCGGGGAGCTGTTTTTT.

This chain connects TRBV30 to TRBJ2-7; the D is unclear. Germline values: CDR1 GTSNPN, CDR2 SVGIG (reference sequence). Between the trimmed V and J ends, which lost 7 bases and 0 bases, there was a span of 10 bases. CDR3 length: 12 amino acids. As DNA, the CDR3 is TGTGCCTTCGAACAAAGCTCCTACGAGCAGTACTTC. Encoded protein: CAFEQSSYEQYF.

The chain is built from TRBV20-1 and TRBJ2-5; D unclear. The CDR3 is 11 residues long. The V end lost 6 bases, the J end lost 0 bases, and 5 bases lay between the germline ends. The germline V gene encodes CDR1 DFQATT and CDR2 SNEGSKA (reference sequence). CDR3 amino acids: CSAVDQETQYF. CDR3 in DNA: TGCAGTGCAGTGGACCAAGAGACCCAGTACTTC.

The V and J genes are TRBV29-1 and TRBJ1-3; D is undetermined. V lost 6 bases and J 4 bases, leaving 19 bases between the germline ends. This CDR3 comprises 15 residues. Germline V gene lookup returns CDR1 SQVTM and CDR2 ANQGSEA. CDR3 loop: CSVAFGTGRGNTIYF. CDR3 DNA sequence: TGCAGCGTGGCCTTCGGCACGGGCCGAGGAAACACCATATATTTT. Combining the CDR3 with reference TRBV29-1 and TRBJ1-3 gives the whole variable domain SAVISQKPSRDICQRGTSLTIQCQVDSQVTMMFWYRQQPGQSLTLIATANQGSEATYESGFVIDKFPISRPNLTFSTLTVSNMSPEDSSIYLCSVAFGTGRGNTIYFGEGSWLTVV.

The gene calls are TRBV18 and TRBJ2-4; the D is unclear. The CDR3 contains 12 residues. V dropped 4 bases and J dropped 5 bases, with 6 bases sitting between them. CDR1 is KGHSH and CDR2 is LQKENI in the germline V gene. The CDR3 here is CASSLPQNIQYF. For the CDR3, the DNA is TGTGCCAGCTCACTCCCCCAAAACATTCAGTACTTC. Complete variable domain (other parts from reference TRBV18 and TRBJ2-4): NAGVMQNPRHLVRRRGQEARLRCSPMKGHSHVYWYRQLPEEGLKFMVYLQKENIIDESGMPKERFSAEFPKEGPSILRIQQVVRGDSAAYFCASSLPQNIQYFGAGTRLSVL.

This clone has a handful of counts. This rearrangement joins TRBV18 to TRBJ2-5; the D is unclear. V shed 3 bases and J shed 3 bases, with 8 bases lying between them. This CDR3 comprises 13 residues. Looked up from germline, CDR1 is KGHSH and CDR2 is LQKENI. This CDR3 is CASSPDAKETQYF. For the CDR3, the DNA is TGTGCCAGCTCACCGGACGCTAAAGAGACCCAGTACTTC.

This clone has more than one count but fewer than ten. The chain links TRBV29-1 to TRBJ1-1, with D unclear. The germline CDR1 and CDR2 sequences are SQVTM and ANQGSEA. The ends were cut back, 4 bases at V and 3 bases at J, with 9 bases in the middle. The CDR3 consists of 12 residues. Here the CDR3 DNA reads TGCAGCGTTGTAAGCATTTACACTGAAGCTTTCTTT. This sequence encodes CSVVSIYTEAFF.

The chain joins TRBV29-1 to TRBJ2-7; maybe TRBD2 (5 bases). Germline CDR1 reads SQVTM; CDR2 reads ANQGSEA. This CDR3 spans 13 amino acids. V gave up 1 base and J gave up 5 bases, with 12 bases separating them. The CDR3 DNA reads TGCAGCGTTGAAGGTTCGGGGAACCACGAGCAGTACTTC. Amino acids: CSVEGSGNHEQYF.

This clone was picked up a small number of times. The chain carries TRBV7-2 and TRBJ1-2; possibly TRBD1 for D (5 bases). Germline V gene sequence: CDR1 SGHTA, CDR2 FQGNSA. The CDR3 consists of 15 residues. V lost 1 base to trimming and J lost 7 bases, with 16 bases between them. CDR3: CASSLGLSRAVGYTF. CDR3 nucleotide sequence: TGTGCCAGCAGCTTAGGTTTGAGCAGGGCAGTTGGCTACACCTTC.